The 3 T cell receptor beta chains below were found in one sample sequenced in a study of neurological immune-mediated disorders (dated by TCRdb to the late 2010s). The method behind the library was 5' RACE. The reads were generated on an Illumina HiSeq 2500. TCRdb reprocessing: public reads trimmed at Q25 with fastp, clones called with MiXCR, in-frame beta chains kept. Merged by CDR3 protein, the rows form single entries marked with the most common genes and DNA. The table for this sample lists roughly 66,000 distinct CDR3 sequences; around 5% of them were counted only once. Roughly 2.2% of the sample is taken by the ten largest. The sample taken for sequencing was PBMCs. These TCRs come from an older woman with multiple sclerosis.

There are many counts of this clonotype. V is TRBV7-2 and J is TRBJ2-3; D not certain. The CDR3 is 14 residues long. CDR1 and CDR2 (germline): SGHTA, FQGNSA. The germline V and J ends were trimmed by 2 bases and 0 bases, with 6 bases remaining between them. CDR3 DNA sequence: TGTGCCAGCAGCTTAAGGGTGAGCACAGATACGCAGTATTTT. This encodes CASSLRVSTDTQYF.

This clonotype has a count of ten or more. The J gene is TRBJ2-3, the V gene TRBV5-1; 13 bases fit TRBD2. With V trimmed by 5 bases and J by 6 bases, 3 bases remained unmatched. The length of the CDR3 is 14 residues. Germline assignment: CDR1 SGHRS and CDR2 YFSETQ. As DNA, the CDR3 is TGCGCCAGCAGTCCGGGACTAGCGGGGGATACGCAGTATTTT. Its protein product is CASSPGLAGDTQYF.

This clonotype has at least ten counts. V gene TRBV7-2 combines with J gene TRBJ2-7, with a possible D match to TRBD2 (5 bases). CDR3 length: 12 amino acids. The V gene's germline CDR1 is SGHTA and CDR2 FQGNSA. V shed 4 bases and J shed 5 bases, with 9 bases lying between them. CDR3 in amino acids: CASSSDLDEQYF. CDR3 coding DNA: TGTGCCAGCAGCTCGGACTTGGACGAGCAGTACTTC.